The 29 T cell receptor beta chains given below trace back to one sample, sequenced in a study of blood T cell repertoires in COVID-19. Measured with immunoSEQ multiplex PCR; TCRdb has only the in-frame clones, and not every one. The table lists 200,000 or so clones, 75% to 90% of them singletons. The sample was peripheral blood. The receptors were sampled from a man in his 70s with active or convalescent COVID-19.

The chain has TRBV15 and TRBJ1-1; D gene uncertain. Trimming cost V 0 bases and J 1 base, with 18 bases left between them. The CDR3 is 18 residues long. CDR1 and CDR2 (germline): LNHNV, YYDKDF (reference sequence). The CDR3 loop reads CATSRDLRHTLRNTEAFF. The CDR3 DNA reads TGTGCCACCAGCAGAGATCTAAGACACACTCTCCGGAACACTGAAGCTTTCTTT.

J is TRBJ1-6 and V is TRBV7-2, with TRBD1 as a possible D gene (5 bases). V was shortened by 7 bases and J by 8 bases, with 18 bases between the two germline ends. The V gene's germline CDR1 is SGHTA and CDR2 FQGNSA. The CDR3 is 15 residues long. This CDR3 is CASTAGDVRHSPLHF. The CDR3 coding sequence is TGTGCCAGCACGGCGGGGGACGTACGCCATTCACCCCTCCACTTT.

This chain uses TRBV29-1 with TRBJ1-2; tentatively, D is TRBD1 (5 bases). From germline, CDR1 is SQVTM and CDR2 ANQGSEA. Trimming left V 0 bases short and J 7 bases short, with 9 bases between. The CDR3 sequence is 12 residues long. Here the CDR3 reads CSVEDQGSGYTF. DNA for the CDR3: TGCAGCGTTGAAGATCAGGGATCTGGCTACACCTTC.

V is TRBV5-4 and J is TRBJ2-7; 9 positions match TRBD1. CDR1 and CDR2 from the germline V gene are SGHNT and YYREEE (reference sequence). V dropped 4 bases and J dropped 1; count of bases not matched to a gene: 6. The CDR3 runs to 15 residues. CDR3 coding DNA: TGTGCCAGCAGCACCCGACAGGGGGGTTCCTACGAGCAGTACTTC. Translating gives CASSTRQGGSYEQYF. The variable domain in full, with the rest retrieved from reference TRBV5-4 and TRBJ2-7, is ETGVTQSPTHLIKTRGQQVTLRCSSQSGHNTVSWYQQALGQGPQFIFQYYREEENGRGNFPPRFSGLQFPNYSSELNVNALELDDSALYLCASSTRQGGSYEQYFGPGTRLTVT.

The chain recombines TRBV30 with TRBJ1-5; D possibly corresponds to TRBD1 (5 bases). The V end was cut by 4 bases, the J end by 6 bases, with 13 bases between. The CDR3 spans 13 residues. The germline V gene encodes CDR1 GTSNPN and CDR2 SVGIG (reference sequence). CDR3 coding DNA: TGTGCCTGGAAAGGACAAGTGGGTCAGCCCCAGCATTTT. Protein product: CAWKGQVGQPQHF.

The genes are TRBV21-1 and TRBJ2-1; the DNA was not compared with TRBD1, the D call given in the table. TRBV21-1 is termed a pseudogene. The length of the CDR3 is 18 residues. The CDR3 DNA is TGTGCCAGCAGCAACGTCCCGGGACAGGGGGGACTTAGCAATGAGCAGTTCTTC. It codes for CASSNVPGQGGLSNEQFF.

The gene calls are TRBV7-2 and TRBJ1-2; 8 bases map to TRBD1. The CDR3 runs to 15 residues. J lost 7 bases, V lost 1 base, and 8 bases had no gene match. CDR1 SGHTA and CDR2 FQGNSA come from the germline V gene. The CDR3 here is CASSLGVQGAFGYTF. Here the CDR3 DNA reads TGTGCCAGCAGCTTAGGGGTTCAGGGGGCGTTTGGCTACACCTTC.

The genes are TRBV6-2 or TRBV6-3 and TRBJ2-5, with a possible D match to TRBD2 (5 bases). This CDR3 contains 15 residues. V was cut by 0 bases and J by 1 base, with 9 bases left in between. Germline CDR1 reads MNHEY; CDR2 reads SVGEGT. The DNA for the CDR3 is TGTGCCAGCAGTTACTCCAGGACTGTCCAAGAGACCCAGTACTTC. It is translated as CASSYSRTVQETQYF.

The V gene is TRBV14, the J gene TRBJ2-5; TRBD2 matches 7 bases. The V gene end was trimmed by 4 bases and the J gene end by 2 bases; junction bases not matched to a gene: 1. The V gene's germline CDR1 is SGHDN and CDR2 FVKESK. The CDR3 is made up of 13 amino acids. The CDR3 protein is CASSPGLQETQYF. DNA for the CDR3: TGTGCCAGCAGCCCGGGACTACAAGAGACCCAGTACTTC.

This clone appeared a single time. The rearrangement links TRBV7-2 to TRBJ1-2; no clear D gene. CDR1 and CDR2 from the germline V gene are SGHTA and FQGNSA. This CDR3 comprises 14 residues. Trimming stripped 4 bases from V and 4 bases from J, with 13 bases between. CDR3 protein: CASSSAVQPYGYTF. The CDR3 coding sequence is TGTGCCAGCAGCTCCGCGGTTCAGCCCTATGGCTACACCTTC.

J is TRBJ2-5 and V is TRBV6-2 or TRBV6-3; D possibly corresponds to TRBD2 (6 bases). CDR1 is MNHEY, CDR2 SVGEGT, per germline. The germline V and J ends were trimmed by 2 bases and 3 bases, with 16 bases remaining between them. The CDR3 is 16 residues long. This CDR3 reads CASSYITGASEETQYF. DNA of the CDR3: TGTGCCAGCAGTTACATAACTGGGGCTAGCGAAGAGACCCAGTACTTC.

This clone was detected only once. CDR3 in amino acids: CASSGTTGTGKEKLFF. The CDR3 region has the DNA TGTGCCAGTAGTGGAACGACCGGGACAGGAAAGGAAAAACTGTTTTTT. The rearrangement uses TRBV19 and TRBJ1-4; 8 bases map to TRBD1. In germline, CDR1 is LNHDA, CDR2 SQIVND (reference sequence). CDR3 length: 16 residues. V shed 5 bases and J 8 bases; nucleotides not matched to a gene: 13.

This chain joins TRBV6-1 and TRBJ1-2; D perhaps matches TRBD1 (5 bases). V lost 0 bases, J lost 4 bases, and 6 bases lay in between. Germline lookup yields CDR1 MNHNS and CDR2 SASEGT. The CDR3 runs 13 residues. The CDR3 coding sequence is TGTGCCAGCAGTGAAGCGGGGGGCTATGGCTACACCTTC. Its translation is CASSEAGGYGYTF.

This clone was observed a single time. The gene calls are TRBV5-1 and TRBJ2-1; tentatively, D is TRBD1 (8 bases). The CDR3 loop spans 15 amino acids. V was trimmed by 4 bases and J by 1 base, leaving 12 bases between them. Germline lookup yields CDR1 SGHRS and CDR2 YFSETQ. The chain's CDR3 is CASSEQGGSYNEQFF. CDR3 DNA sequence: TGCGCCAGCAGCGAACAGGGGGGGTCCTACAATGAGCAGTTCTTC.

The genes are TRBV5-4 and TRBJ1-1, with D perhaps TRBD1 (5 bases). The CDR3 spans 16 residues. The V gene's germline CDR1 is SGHNT and CDR2 YYREEE (reference sequence). Trimming pared 0 bases from V and 1 base from J, leaving 13 bases between. The CDR3 region is CASSLDLAGGNTEAFF. Here the CDR3 DNA reads TGTGCCAGCAGCTTGGATCTGGCGGGGGGGAACACTGAAGCTTTCTTT.

In its sample, this clone was seen a few times. The gene calls are TRBV10-2 and TRBJ2-1; the D is unclear. Germline lookup yields CDR1 WSHSY and CDR2 SAAADI. The germline V and J ends were trimmed by 8 bases and 4 bases, with 9 bases remaining between them. CDR3 length equals 12 residues. CDR3 bases: TGCGCCAGCGCTCCCAGGTACAATGAGCAGTTCTTC. The encoded protein is CASAPRYNEQFF.

The chain links TRBV7-2 to TRBJ2-7; D ambiguous. Germline CDR1 and CDR2: SGHTA and FQGNSA. The CDR3 runs to 11 residues. V lost 6 bases and J 3 bases, leaving 6 bases between the germline ends. The CDR3 loop is CASSGLYEQYF. DNA for the CDR3: TGTGCCAGCAGTGGCCTCTACGAGCAGTACTTC.

This chain links TRBV11-2 with TRBJ2-1; 8 nucleotides line up with TRBD2. The V segment lost 4 bases and the J segment 3 bases; nucleotides outside the gene matches: 5. The germline V gene encodes CDR1 SGHAT and CDR2 FQNNGV. CDR3 size: 15 residues. CDR3 residues: CASSSSGRVYNEQFF. The CDR3 coding sequence is TGTGCCAGCAGCTCGAGCGGGAGAGTCTACAATGAGCAGTTCTTC.

This chain uses TRBV27 with TRBJ1-1; D remains ambiguous. CDR3 length equals 14 residues. CDR1 and CDR2 (germline): MNHEY, SMNVEV (reference sequence). With 2 bases removed from V and 2 bases from J, the gap between germline ends came to 9 bases. CDR3 region: CASSLHSKNTEAFF. CDR3 nucleotides: TGTGCCAGCAGTTTACACAGCAAAAACACTGAAGCTTTCTTT.

This clone came up once. The genes are TRBV9 and TRBJ2-3; 8 bases match TRBD2. Germline values: CDR1 SGDLS, CDR2 YYNGEE. The J segment lost 7 bases and the V segment lost 0 bases, leaving 19 bases of the junction unmatched. There are 19 residues in the CDR3. CDR3 coding DNA: TGTGCCAGCAGCGTAGGTAGCGGGACCGGACCCGACACTCCTCATACGCAGTATTTT. Translated, it gives CASSVGSGTGPDTPHTQYF.

The chain carries TRBV9 and TRBJ2-1, with a possible D match to TRBD1 (5 bases). The germline gives CDR1 SGDLS, CDR2 YYNGEE. Trimming cost V 0 bases and J 0 bases, with 10 bases left between them. The CDR3 length is 16 residues. This chain's CDR3 is CASSVAPGHSYNEQFF. The CDR3 DNA follows: TGTGCCAGCAGCGTAGCTCCAGGGCACTCCTACAATGAGCAGTTCTTC.

The chain uses TRBV4-3 and TRBJ1-2, with D maybe TRBD1 (6 bases). Between the trimmed V and J ends, which lost 5 bases and 4 bases, there was a span of 17 bases. CDR1 LGHNA and CDR2 YSLEER come from the germline V gene. This CDR3 region has 15 residues. The CDR3 DNA reads as TGCGCCAGCAGCTTAGCTACAGGGTTAGGCTATGGCTACACCTTC. Translated, it gives CASSLATGLGYGYTF.

This clone was detected many times. This sequence joins TRBV5-4 and TRBJ2-7; 7 nucleotides align to TRBD1. Trimming removed 5 bases from V and 2 bases from J; junction bases left unmatched: 13. Per the germline V gene, CDR1 is SGHNT and CDR2 is YYREEE (reference sequence). The CDR3 is 16 amino acids. CDR3 residues: CASSSQGRVDPYEQYF. CDR3 DNA sequence: TGTGCCAGCAGTTCACAGGGGCGAGTCGATCCCTACGAGCAGTACTTC.

The chain combines TRBV28 with TRBJ2-2; 7 positions match TRBD1. Germline V CDR1 and CDR2: MDHEN, SYDVKM. V dropped 5 bases and J dropped 1; count of bases not matched to a gene: 4. The CDR3 totals 15 residues. The CDR3 bases are TGTGCCAGCAGTCTCAGACAGGGGAACACCGGGGAGCTGTTTTTT. This encodes CASSLRQGNTGELFF. The full variable domain, in which reference TRBV28 and TRBJ2-2 provide the parts outside the CDR3, is DVKVTQSSRYLVKRTGEKVFLECVQDMDHENMFWYRQDPGLGLRLIYFSYDVKMKEKGDIPEGYSVSREKKERFSLILESASTNQTSMYLCASSLRQGNTGELFFGEGSRLTVL.

The gene calls are TRBV7-9 and TRBJ1-1; D is possibly TRBD1 (5 bases). Trimming took 5 bases from V and 5 from J, leaving 12 bases between them. The CDR3 spans 13 residues. The germline gives CDR1 SEHNR, CDR2 FQNEAQ (reference sequence). The CDR3 protein is CASSRPEGTEAFF. As DNA, the CDR3 is TGTGCCAGCAGCCGCCCGGAGGGGACTGAAGCTTTCTTT.

The chain couples TRBV6-6 to TRBJ2-7, with 10 bases identical to TRBD1. The CDR3 has 14 amino acids. The germline CDR1 and CDR2 sequences are MNHNY and SVGAGI (reference sequence). Unmatched junction bases numbered 8, after V lost 5 bases and J lost 7 bases. The CDR3 protein is CASSVGQGGGEQYF. The CDR3 DNA reads TGTGCCAGCAGTGTAGGACAGGGGGGCGGAGAGCAGTACTTC.

The rearrangement joins TRBV2 to TRBJ1-1; D unclear. This CDR3 is built from 12 residues. Germline V gene data show CDR1 as SNHLY and CDR2 as FYNNEI. Trimming shortened V by 5 bases and J by 1 base, and 5 bases separated the two germline ends. CDR3 bases: TGTGCCAGCAGTCTTCGGAACACTGAAGCTTTCTTT. Its translation is CASSLRNTEAFF.

CDR3 loop: CASSSRDRATDTQYF. For the CDR3, the DNA is TGTGCCAGCAGCTCCCGGGACAGGGCCACAGATACGCAGTATTTT. The genes are TRBV7-2 and TRBJ2-3, with 9 bases fitting TRBD1. This CDR3 region has 15 residues. J gave up 2 bases and V 4 bases, and 4 bases lay outside the gene matches. Germline values: CDR1 SGHTA, CDR2 FQGNSA.

The rearrangement uses TRBV14 and TRBJ2-1; 9 bases match TRBD2. Germline-derived CDR1 and CDR2 are SGHDN and FVKESK. The CDR3 is made up of 16 amino acids. Trimming took 4 bases from V and 2 from J; bases not matched to a gene: 6. CDR3 residues: CASSRLSGSTYNEQFF. Here the CDR3 DNA reads TGTGCCAGCAGCCGCCTTAGCGGGAGTACCTACAATGAGCAGTTCTTC.